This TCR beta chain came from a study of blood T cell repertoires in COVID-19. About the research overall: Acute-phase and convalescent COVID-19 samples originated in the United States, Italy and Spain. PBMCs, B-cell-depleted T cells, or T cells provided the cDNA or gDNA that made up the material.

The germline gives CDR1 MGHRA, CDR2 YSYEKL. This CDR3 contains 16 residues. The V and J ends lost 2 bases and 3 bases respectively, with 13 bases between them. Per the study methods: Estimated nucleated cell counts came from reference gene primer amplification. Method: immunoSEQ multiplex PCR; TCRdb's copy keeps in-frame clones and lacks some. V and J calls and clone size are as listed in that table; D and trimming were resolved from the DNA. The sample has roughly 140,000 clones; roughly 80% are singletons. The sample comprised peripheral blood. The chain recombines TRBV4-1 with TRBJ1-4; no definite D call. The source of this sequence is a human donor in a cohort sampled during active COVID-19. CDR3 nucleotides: TGCGCCAGCAGCCAAAGAACGACCAGGTCTAATGAAAAACTGTTTTTT. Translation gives CASSQRTTRSNEKLFF.